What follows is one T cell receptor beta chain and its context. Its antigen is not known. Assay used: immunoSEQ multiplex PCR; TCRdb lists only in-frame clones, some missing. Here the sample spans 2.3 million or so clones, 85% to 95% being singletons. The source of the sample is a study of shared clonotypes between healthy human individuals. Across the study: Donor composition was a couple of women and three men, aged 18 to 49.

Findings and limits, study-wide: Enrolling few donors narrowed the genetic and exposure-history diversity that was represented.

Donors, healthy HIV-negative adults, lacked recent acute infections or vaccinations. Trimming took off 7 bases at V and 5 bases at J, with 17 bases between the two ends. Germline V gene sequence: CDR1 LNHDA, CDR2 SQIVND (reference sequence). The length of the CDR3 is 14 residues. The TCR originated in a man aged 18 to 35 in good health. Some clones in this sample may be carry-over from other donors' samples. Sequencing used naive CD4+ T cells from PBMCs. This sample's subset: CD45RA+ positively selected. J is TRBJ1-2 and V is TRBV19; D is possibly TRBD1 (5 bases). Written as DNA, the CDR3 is TGTGCCAGTATTCCCGGACACCTTGGGTATGGCTACACCTTC. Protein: CASIPGHLGYGYTF.